This is a list of T cell receptor beta chains from one sample in a study of CD8 T cells in ankylosing spondylitis. TCRdb fed the 5' RACE reads into MiXCR, producing one record per CDR3 protein. The sample has approximately 24,000 distinct CDR3 sequences, under 3% seen once; the top ten hold 6.5% to 9.5%. The specimen was blood, either unsorted or a sorted T cell fraction (not recorded which). The receptors were sampled from a female donor with ankylosing spondylitis or in good health (not recorded which). The CDR3 runs from the conserved cysteine through the conserved F or W. The D gene is left open where the match is weak. Part of the rows lack a size; the others show once, few, many or a class for expanded clones.

CDR3 protein: CASSGGGEGGDNYGYTF; CDR3 DNA: TGTGCCAGCAGCGGAGGAGGAGAGGGGGGGGATAACTATGGCTACACCTTC; D gene: -; clone size: many; V gene: TRBV9; J gene: TRBJ1-2
CDR3 protein: CASSQGQGGEQYF; CDR3 DNA: TGTGCCAGCAGCCAGGGACAGGGGGGCGAGCAGTACTTC; D gene: TRBD1; clone size: -; V gene: TRBV9; J gene: TRBJ2-7
CDR3 protein: CASSVQGNNSPLHF; CDR3 DNA: TGTGCCAGCAGCGTACAGGGGAATAATTCACCCCTCCACTTT; D gene: -; clone size: many; V gene: TRBV9; J gene: TRBJ1-6
CDR3 protein: CASSKGGGLVGSYEQYF; CDR3 DNA: TGTGCCAGCAGCAAAGGGGGGGGACTAGTTGGCTCCTACGAGCAGTACTTC; D gene: TRBD2; clone size: many; V gene: TRBV9; J gene: TRBJ2-7
CDR3 protein: CASSGRDRTYQQYF; CDR3 DNA: TGTGCCAGCAGCGGCCGGGACCGTACGTACCAGCAGTACTTC; D gene: -; clone size: many; V gene: TRBV9; J gene: TRBJ2-7
CDR3 protein: CASSVGLAGSYEQYF; CDR3 DNA: TGTGCCAGCAGCGTAGGACTAGCGGGAAGCTACGAGCAGTACTTC; D gene: TRBD2; clone size: many; V gene: TRBV9; J gene: TRBJ2-7
CDR3 protein: CASSGGGDEQFF; CDR3 DNA: TGTGCCAGCAGTGGTGGGGGGGATGAGCAGTTCTTC; D gene: TRBD2; clone size: many; V gene: TRBV9; J gene: TRBJ2-1
CDR3 protein: CASSVDPGTQETQYF; CDR3 DNA: TGTGCCAGCAGCGTAGACCCGGGGACCCAAGAGACCCAGTACTTC; D gene: -; clone size: many; V gene: TRBV9; J gene: TRBJ2-5
CDR3 protein: CASSGGSAVQETQYF; CDR3 DNA: TGTGCCAGCAGCGGGGGGTCGGCGGTCCAAGAGACCCAGTACTTC; D gene: -; clone size: many; V gene: TRBV9; J gene: TRBJ2-5
CDR3 protein: CASSVGTPSSQQYF; CDR3 DNA: TGTGCCAGCAGCGTAGGGACTCCCTCGTCGCAACAGTACTTC; D gene: -; clone size: many; V gene: TRBV9; J gene: TRBJ2-7
CDR3 protein: CASSVGGWDTGELFF; CDR3 DNA: TGTGCCAGCAGCGTAGGGGGTTGGGACACCGGGGAGCTGTTTTTT; D gene: -; clone size: many; V gene: TRBV9; J gene: TRBJ2-2
CDR3 protein: CASSKTASFTEAFF; CDR3 DNA: TGTGCCAGCAGCAAAACAGCGTCCTTCACTGAAGCTTTCTTT; D gene: -; clone size: many; V gene: TRBV9; J gene: TRBJ1-1
CDR3 protein: CASSRTSGGDTQYF; CDR3 DNA: TGTGCCAGCAGCCGGACTAGCGGGGGGGATACGCAGTATTTT; D gene: TRBD2; clone size: many; V gene: TRBV9; J gene: TRBJ2-3
CDR3 protein: CASSVGDTQPGEQFF; CDR3 DNA: TGTGCCAGCAGCGTAGGGGACACCCAGCCGGGTGAGCAGTTCTTC; D gene: -; clone size: many; V gene: TRBV9; J gene: TRBJ2-1
CDR3 protein: CASSESTGLAITDTQYF; CDR3 DNA: TGTGCCAGCAGCGAGAGTACAGGACTAGCGATCACAGATACGCAGTATTTT; D gene: TRBD2; clone size: many; V gene: TRBV9; J gene: TRBJ2-3
CDR3 protein: CASSVVGAGGEQYF; CDR3 DNA: TGTGCCAGCAGCGTAGTAGGCGCGGGGGGAGAGCAGTACTTC; D gene: TRBD2; clone size: many; V gene: TRBV9; J gene: TRBJ2-7
CDR3 protein: CASKRAGGPSDTQYF; CDR3 DNA: TGTGCCAGCAAAAGGGCGGGAGGGCCCTCAGATACGCAGTATTTT; D gene: TRBD2; clone size: many; V gene: TRBV9; J gene: TRBJ2-3
CDR3 protein: CASSPLAARGTDTQYF; CDR3 DNA: TGTGCCAGCAGCCCCCTAGCGGCGAGGGGTACAGATACGCAGTATTTT; D gene: TRBD2; clone size: many; V gene: TRBV9; J gene: TRBJ2-3
CDR3 protein: CASSVAGTPNTGELFF; CDR3 DNA: TGTGCCAGCAGCGTAGCAGGGACACCAAACACCGGGGAGCTGTTTTTT; D gene: -; clone size: many; V gene: TRBV9; J gene: TRBJ2-2
CDR3 protein: CASTHPTSDTQYF; CDR3 DNA: TGTGCCAGCACCCACCCGACCTCCGATACGCAGTATTTT; D gene: -; clone size: many; V gene: TRBV9; J gene: TRBJ2-3
CDR3 protein: CASSLRYGGGADTQYF; CDR3 DNA: TGTGCCAGCAGCTTGAGATATGGGGGGGGAGCAGATACGCAGTATTTT; D gene: TRBD2; clone size: many; V gene: TRBV9; J gene: TRBJ2-3
CDR3 protein: CASSVRDRGYNEQFF; CDR3 DNA: TGTGCCAGCAGCGTCCGGGACAGGGGTTACAATGAGCAGTTCTTC; D gene: TRBD1; clone size: many; V gene: TRBV9; J gene: TRBJ2-1
CDR3 protein: CASREGLAPLDTQYF; CDR3 DNA: TGTGCCAGCAGAGAGGGACTAGCGCCCCTCGATACGCAGTATTTT; D gene: TRBD2; clone size: many; V gene: TRBV9; J gene: TRBJ2-3
CDR3 protein: CASSPPQGEQYF; CDR3 DNA: TGTGCCAGCAGCCCCCCCCAGGGCGAGCAGTACTTC; D gene: -; clone size: many; V gene: TRBV9; J gene: TRBJ2-7
CDR3 protein: CASQQGDVGYEQYF; CDR3 DNA: TGTGCCAGCCAACAGGGGGATGTCGGCTACGAGCAGTACTTC; D gene: TRBD1; clone size: many; V gene: TRBV9; J gene: TRBJ2-7
CDR3 protein: CASRPGGTGGFGELFF; CDR3 DNA: TGTGCCAGCAGACCGGGCGGCACAGGGGGTTTCGGGGAGCTGTTTTTT; D gene: TRBD1; clone size: medium-sized; V gene: TRBV9; J gene: TRBJ2-2
CDR3 protein: CASSVGLDSNQPQHF; CDR3 DNA: TGTGCCAGCAGCGTAGGTTTGGATAGCAATCAGCCCCAGCATTTT; D gene: -; clone size: medium-sized; V gene: TRBV9; J gene: TRBJ1-5
CDR3 protein: CASSQGQGSGSPLHF; CDR3 DNA: TGTGCCAGCAGCCAAGGACAGGGGTCGGGGTCACCCCTCCACTTT; D gene: TRBD1; clone size: many; V gene: TRBV9; J gene: TRBJ1-6
CDR3 protein: CASSVSTGLPYEQYF; CDR3 DNA: TGTGCCAGCAGCGTTAGCACAGGGCTACCCTACGAGCAGTACTTC; D gene: -; clone size: many; V gene: TRBV9; J gene: TRBJ2-7
CDR3 protein: CASSDQGISGNTIYF; CDR3 DNA: TGTGCCAGCAGCGACCAGGGGATCTCTGGAAACACCATATATTTT; D gene: -; clone size: many; V gene: TRBV9; J gene: TRBJ1-3
CDR3 protein: CASGERGTGAETQYF; CDR3 DNA: TGTGCCAGCGGGGAGAGGGGGACAGGGGCCGAGACCCAGTACTTC; D gene: TRBD1; clone size: many; V gene: TRBV9; J gene: TRBJ2-5
CDR3 protein: CASSVGWGRNTEAFF; CDR3 DNA: TGTGCCAGCAGCGTAGGCTGGGGACGTAACACTGAAGCTTTCTTT; D gene: -; clone size: many; V gene: TRBV9; J gene: TRBJ1-1
CDR3 protein: CASSVAPAGGPSGEQYF; CDR3 DNA: TGTGCCAGCAGCGTAGCCCCGGCAGGGGGCCCTTCGGGGGAGCAGTACTTC; D gene: TRBD1; clone size: many; V gene: TRBV9; J gene: TRBJ2-7
CDR3 protein: CASSAQAADVTSSYNEQFF; CDR3 DNA: TGTGCCAGCAGCGCGCAAGCGGCGGACGTGACCAGCTCCTACAATGAGCAGTTCTTC; D gene: -; clone size: many; V gene: TRBV9; J gene: TRBJ2-1
CDR3 protein: CASSVSGRRGQETQYF; CDR3 DNA: TGTGCCAGCAGCGTAAGCGGGAGGAGGGGTCAAGAGACCCAGTACTTC; D gene: TRBD2; clone size: many; V gene: TRBV9; J gene: TRBJ2-5
CDR3 protein: CASSVARGHGEQYF; CDR3 DNA: TGTGCCAGCAGCGTAGCCCGGGGGCATGGGGAGCAGTACTTC; D gene: -; clone size: many; V gene: TRBV9; J gene: TRBJ2-7
CDR3 protein: CASSQTMGQTSTDTQYF; CDR3 DNA: TGTGCCAGCAGCCAGACCATGGGGCAGACCAGCACAGATACGCAGTATTTT; D gene: -; clone size: many; V gene: TRBV9; J gene: TRBJ2-3
CDR3 protein: CASSPGGAEAFF; CDR3 DNA: TGTGCCAGCAGCCCCGGGGGGGCTGAAGCTTTCTTT; D gene: -; clone size: many; V gene: TRBV9; J gene: TRBJ1-1
CDR3 protein: CASSVGTGLVSTGELFF; CDR3 DNA: TGTGCCAGCAGCGTAGGTACAGGGTTGGTTAGCACCGGGGAGCTGTTTTTT; D gene: -; clone size: medium-sized; V gene: TRBV9; J gene: TRBJ2-2
CDR3 protein: CASSPRQGGWTEAFF; CDR3 DNA: TGTGCCAGCAGCCCCCGACAGGGGGGTTGGACTGAAGCTTTCTTT; D gene: TRBD1; clone size: many; V gene: TRBV9; J gene: TRBJ1-1
CDR3 protein: CASSPGGMNTEAFF; CDR3 DNA: TGTGCCAGCAGTCCAGGAGGCATGAACACTGAAGCTTTCTTT; D gene: -; clone size: many; V gene: TRBV9; J gene: TRBJ1-1
CDR3 protein: CASSVGQGVGYTF; CDR3 DNA: TGTGCCAGCAGCGTAGGTCAGGGCGTCGGCTACACCTTC; D gene: -; clone size: many; V gene: TRBV9; J gene: TRBJ1-2
CDR3 protein: CASSIESFTTNYGYTF; CDR3 DNA: TGTGCCAGCAGCATAGAGAGCTTCACAACTAACTATGGCTACACCTTC; D gene: -; clone size: many; V gene: TRBV9; J gene: TRBJ1-2
CDR3 protein: CASSVENWPGLDF; CDR3 DNA: TGTGCCAGCAGCGTAGAAAATTGGCCGGGACTCGATTTT; D gene: -; clone size: many; V gene: TRBV9; J gene: TRBJ2-3
CDR3 protein: CASSVRGVGGSTDTQYF; CDR3 DNA: TGTGCCAGCAGCGTACGAGGCGTAGGGGGGAGCACAGATACGCAGTATTTT; D gene: -; clone size: many; V gene: TRBV9; J gene: TRBJ2-3
CDR3 protein: CASSVVFTGNTEAFF; CDR3 DNA: TGTGCCAGCAGCGTAGTATTTACGGGTAACACTGAAGCTTTCTTT; D gene: -; clone size: many; V gene: TRBV9; J gene: TRBJ1-1
CDR3 protein: CASSVTGTSGRATDTQYF; CDR3 DNA: TGTGCCAGCAGCGTAACCGGGACTAGCGGGAGGGCGACAGATACGCAGTATTTT; D gene: TRBD2; clone size: many; V gene: TRBV9; J gene: TRBJ2-3